This T cell receptor (beta chain) emerged from a study of CD4 T cells in relation to SARS-CoV-2 and coronaviruses. About the research overall: The HLA restriction of the shared crossreactive spike epitopes was mapped.

Profiling relied on immunoSEQ multiplex PCR, and the TCRdb table lists in-frame clones only, not all of them. The table has 65,000 or so clones, 75% to 90% seen once. The unexposed donors gave CD4+ T cells in about 2010-2019, prior to COVID-19. A word on this clone: Antigen unknown.

The CDR3 covers 14 residues. Germline assignment: CDR1 WNHNN and CDR2 SYGVQD (reference sequence). V was trimmed by 6 bases and J by 8 bases, leaving 17 bases between them. Findings and caveats of the study: Each donor contributed either pre-pandemic or post-infection samples, not both. In around three fifths of donors, memory CD4+ clonotypes crossrecognized SARS-CoV-2 and at least one common cold coronavirus spike.

The sequence came from a human donor in good health. What was sequenced was memory CD4+ T cells from PBMCs. J is TRBJ2-1 and V is TRBV10-1, with a possible D match to TRBD2 (7 bases). In DNA, the CDR3 is TGCGCCAGCAGGGGGGGGCACCGGGACCATGAGCAGTTCTTC. Its translation: CASRGGHRDHEQFF.